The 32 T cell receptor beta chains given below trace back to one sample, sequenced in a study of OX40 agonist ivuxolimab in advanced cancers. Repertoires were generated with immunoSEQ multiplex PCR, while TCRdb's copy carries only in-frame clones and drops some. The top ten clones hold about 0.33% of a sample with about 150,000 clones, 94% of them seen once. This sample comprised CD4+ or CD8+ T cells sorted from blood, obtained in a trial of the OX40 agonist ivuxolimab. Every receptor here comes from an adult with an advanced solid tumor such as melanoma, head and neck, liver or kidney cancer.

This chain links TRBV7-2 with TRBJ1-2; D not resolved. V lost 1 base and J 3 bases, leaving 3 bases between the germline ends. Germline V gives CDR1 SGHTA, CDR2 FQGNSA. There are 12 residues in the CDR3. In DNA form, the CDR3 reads TGTGCCAGCAGCTTAGGTCACTATGGCTACACCTTC. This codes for CASSLGHYGYTF.

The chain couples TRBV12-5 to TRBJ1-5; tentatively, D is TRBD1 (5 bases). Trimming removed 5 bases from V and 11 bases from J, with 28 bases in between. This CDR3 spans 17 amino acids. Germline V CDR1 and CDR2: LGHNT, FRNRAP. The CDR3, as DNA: TGTGCTAGTGGTCGACACATTTTGGGGGGAATCAGCACTACCCAGCATTTT. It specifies CASGRHILGGISTTQHF.

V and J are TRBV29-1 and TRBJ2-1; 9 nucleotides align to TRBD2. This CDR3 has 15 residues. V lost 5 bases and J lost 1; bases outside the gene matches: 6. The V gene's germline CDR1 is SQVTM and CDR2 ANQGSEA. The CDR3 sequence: CSVLALAGSYNEQFF. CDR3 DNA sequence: TGCAGCGTTTTGGCCCTAGCGGGGTCCTACAATGAGCAGTTCTTC.

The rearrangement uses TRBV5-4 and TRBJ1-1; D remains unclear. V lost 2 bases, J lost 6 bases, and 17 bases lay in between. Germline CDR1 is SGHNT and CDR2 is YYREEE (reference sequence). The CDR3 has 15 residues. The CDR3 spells CASSFDGRVAPEAFF. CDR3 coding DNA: TGTGCCAGCAGCTTCGACGGGCGGGTGGCCCCTGAAGCTTTCTTT.

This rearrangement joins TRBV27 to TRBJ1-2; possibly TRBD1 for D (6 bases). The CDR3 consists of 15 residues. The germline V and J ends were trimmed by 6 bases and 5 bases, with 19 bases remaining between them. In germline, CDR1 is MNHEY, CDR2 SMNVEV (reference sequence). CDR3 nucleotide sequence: TGTGCCAGCAGACAAATGGGGGGCTTGGGGTATGGCTACACCTTC. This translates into CASRQMGGLGYGYTF.

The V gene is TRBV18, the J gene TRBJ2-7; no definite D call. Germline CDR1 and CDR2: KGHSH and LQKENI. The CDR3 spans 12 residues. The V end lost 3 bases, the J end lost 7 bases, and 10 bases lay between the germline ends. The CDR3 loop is CASSPSDGEQYF. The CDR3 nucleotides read TGTGCCAGCTCACCCTCGGACGGGGAGCAGTACTTC.

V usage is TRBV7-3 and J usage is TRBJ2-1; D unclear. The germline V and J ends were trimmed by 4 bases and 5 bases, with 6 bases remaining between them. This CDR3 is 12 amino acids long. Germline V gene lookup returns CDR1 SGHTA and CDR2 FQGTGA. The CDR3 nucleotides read TGTGCCAGCAGCTCGGAGAACAATGAGCAGTTCTTC. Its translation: CASSSENNEQFF.

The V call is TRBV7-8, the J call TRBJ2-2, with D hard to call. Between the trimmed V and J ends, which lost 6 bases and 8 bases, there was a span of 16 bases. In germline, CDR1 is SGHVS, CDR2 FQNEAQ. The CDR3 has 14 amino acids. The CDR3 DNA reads TGTGCCAGCAGTCGACGTATAGAGTGGGGGGAGCTGTTTTTT. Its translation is CASSRRIEWGELFF. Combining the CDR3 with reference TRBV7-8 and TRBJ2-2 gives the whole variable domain GAGVSQSPRYKVAKRGQDVALRCDPISGHVSLFWYQQALGQGPEFLTYFQNEAQLDKSGLPSDRFFAERPEGSVSTLKIQRTQQEDSAVYLCASSRRIEWGELFFGEGSRLTVL.

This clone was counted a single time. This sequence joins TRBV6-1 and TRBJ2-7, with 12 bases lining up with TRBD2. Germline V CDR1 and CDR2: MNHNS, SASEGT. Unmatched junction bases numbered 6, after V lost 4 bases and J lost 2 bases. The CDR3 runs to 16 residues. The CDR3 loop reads CASSGALAGGTYEQYF. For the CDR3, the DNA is TGTGCCAGCAGTGGCGCCCTAGCGGGGGGGACCTACGAGCAGTACTTC.

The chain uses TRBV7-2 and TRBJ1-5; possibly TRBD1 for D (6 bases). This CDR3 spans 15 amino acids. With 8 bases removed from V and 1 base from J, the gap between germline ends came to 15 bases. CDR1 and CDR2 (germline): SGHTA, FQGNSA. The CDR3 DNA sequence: TGTGCCAGCTCCTCGACAGGCGTCAGCAATCAGCCCCAGCATTTT. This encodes CASSSTGVSNQPQHF.

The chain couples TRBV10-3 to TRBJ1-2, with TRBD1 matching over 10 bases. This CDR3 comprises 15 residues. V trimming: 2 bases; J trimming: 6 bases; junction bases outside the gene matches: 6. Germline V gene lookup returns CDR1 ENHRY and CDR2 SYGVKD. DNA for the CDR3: TGTGCCATCAGTGAGGGGGACAGGGGACCCCATGGCTACACCTTC. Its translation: CAISEGDRGPHGYTF.

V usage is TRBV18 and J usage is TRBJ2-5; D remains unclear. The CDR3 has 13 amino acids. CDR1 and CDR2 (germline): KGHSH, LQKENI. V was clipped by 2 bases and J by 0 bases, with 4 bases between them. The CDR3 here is CASSPANQETQYF. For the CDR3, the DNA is TGTGCCAGCTCACCAGCAAACCAAGAGACCCAGTACTTC.

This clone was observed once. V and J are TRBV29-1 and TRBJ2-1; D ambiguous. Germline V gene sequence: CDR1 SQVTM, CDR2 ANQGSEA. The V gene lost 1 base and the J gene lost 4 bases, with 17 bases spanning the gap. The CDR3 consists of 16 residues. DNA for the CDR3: TGCAGCGTTGAAGGGGCGGCCCACCTCGGGTACAATGAGCAGTTCTTC. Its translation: CSVEGAAHLGYNEQFF.

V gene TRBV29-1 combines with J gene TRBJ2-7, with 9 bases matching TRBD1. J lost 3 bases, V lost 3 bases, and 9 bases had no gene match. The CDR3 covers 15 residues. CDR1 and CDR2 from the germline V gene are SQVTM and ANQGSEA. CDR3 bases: TGCAGCGTTGAGGGGGACAGGGAAGGAAGCTACGAGCAGTACTTC. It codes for CSVEGDREGSYEQYF.

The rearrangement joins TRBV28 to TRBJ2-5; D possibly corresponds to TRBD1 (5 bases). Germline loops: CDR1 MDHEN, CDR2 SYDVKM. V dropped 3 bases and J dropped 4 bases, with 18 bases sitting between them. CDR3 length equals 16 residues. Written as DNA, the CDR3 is TGTGCCAGCAGTTTTAGGGGTCAGGGTGGCCGAGAGACCCAGTACTTC. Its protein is CASSFRGQGGRETQYF.

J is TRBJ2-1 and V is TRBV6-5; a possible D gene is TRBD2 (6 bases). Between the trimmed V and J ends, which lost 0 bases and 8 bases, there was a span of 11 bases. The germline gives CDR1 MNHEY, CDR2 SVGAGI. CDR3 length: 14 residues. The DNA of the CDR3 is TGTGCCAGCAGTTACTCGGAGGGGTACGATGAGCAGTTCTTC. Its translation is CASSYSEGYDEQFF.

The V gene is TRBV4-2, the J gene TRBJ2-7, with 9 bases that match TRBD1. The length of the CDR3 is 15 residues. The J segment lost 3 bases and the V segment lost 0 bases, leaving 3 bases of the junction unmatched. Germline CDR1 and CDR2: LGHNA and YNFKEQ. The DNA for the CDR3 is TGTGCCAGCAGCCAAGAATGGACAGGGGACTACGAGCAGTACTTC. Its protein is CASSQEWTGDYEQYF.

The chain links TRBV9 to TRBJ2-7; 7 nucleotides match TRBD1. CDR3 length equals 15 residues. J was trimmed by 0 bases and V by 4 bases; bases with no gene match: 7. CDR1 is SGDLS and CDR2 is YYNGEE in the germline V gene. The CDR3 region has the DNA TGTGCCAGCAGCTTTGGACAGGCCGCCTCCTACGAGCAGTACTTC. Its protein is CASSFGQAASYEQYF.

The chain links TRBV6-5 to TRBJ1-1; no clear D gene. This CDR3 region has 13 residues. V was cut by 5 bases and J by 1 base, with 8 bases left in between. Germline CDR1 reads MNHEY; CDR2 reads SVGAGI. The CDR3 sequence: CASSRKGNTEAFF. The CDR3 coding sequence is TGTGCCAGCAGTAGAAAAGGGAACACTGAAGCTTTCTTT.

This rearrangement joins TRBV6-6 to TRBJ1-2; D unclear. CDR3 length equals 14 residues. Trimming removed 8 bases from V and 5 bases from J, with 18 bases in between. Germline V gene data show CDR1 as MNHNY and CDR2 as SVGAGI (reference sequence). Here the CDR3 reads CASRAAEGPYGYTF. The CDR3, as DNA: TGTGCCAGCCGGGCGGCGGAAGGCCCATATGGCTACACCTTC.

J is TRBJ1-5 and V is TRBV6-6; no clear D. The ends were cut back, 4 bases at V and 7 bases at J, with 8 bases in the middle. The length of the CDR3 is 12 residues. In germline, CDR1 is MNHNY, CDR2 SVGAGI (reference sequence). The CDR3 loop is CASSFPVQPQHF. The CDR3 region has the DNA TGTGCCAGCAGTTTCCCTGTGCAGCCCCAGCATTTT.

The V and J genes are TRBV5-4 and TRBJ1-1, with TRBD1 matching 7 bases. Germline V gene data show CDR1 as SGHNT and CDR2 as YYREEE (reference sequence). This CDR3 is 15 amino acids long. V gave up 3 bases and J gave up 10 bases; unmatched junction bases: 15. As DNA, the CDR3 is TGTGCCAGCAGCTCTTCCGGGACAGTCGGGATAGGAGCTTTCTTT. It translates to CASSSSGTVGIGAFF.

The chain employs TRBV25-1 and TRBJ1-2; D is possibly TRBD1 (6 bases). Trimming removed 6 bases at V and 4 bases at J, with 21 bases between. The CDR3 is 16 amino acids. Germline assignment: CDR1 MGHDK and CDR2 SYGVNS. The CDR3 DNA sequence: TGTGCCAGCAGGGGGGCCTACGGGGTTATATCCTATGGCTACACCTTC. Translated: CASRGAYGVISYGYTF.

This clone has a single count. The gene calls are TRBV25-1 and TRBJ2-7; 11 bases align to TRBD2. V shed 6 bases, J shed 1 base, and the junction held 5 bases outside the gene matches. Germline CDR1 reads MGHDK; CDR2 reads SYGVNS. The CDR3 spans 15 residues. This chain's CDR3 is CASSAGLAVSYEQYF. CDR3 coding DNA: TGTGCCAGCAGCGCGGGACTAGCGGTATCCTACGAGCAGTACTTC.

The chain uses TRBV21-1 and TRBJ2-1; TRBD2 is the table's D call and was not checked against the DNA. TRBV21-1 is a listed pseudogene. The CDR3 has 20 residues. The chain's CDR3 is CASSKGPVVLAGGSYNEQFF. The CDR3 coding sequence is TGTGCCAGCAGCAAAGGTCCCGTTGTCTTAGCGGGAGGCTCCTACAATGAGCAGTTCTTC.

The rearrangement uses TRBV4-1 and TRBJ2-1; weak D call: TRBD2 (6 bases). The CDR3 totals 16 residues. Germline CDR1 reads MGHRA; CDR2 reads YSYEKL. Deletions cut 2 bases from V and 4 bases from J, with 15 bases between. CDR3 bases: TGCGCCAGCAGCCAACCGCCGGGAGCGATATACAATGAGCAGTTCTTC. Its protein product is CASSQPPGAIYNEQFF.

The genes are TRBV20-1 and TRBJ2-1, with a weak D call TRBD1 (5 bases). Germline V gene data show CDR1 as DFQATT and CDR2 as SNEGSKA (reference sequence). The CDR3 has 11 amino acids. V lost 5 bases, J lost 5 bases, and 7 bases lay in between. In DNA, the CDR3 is TGCAGTGCTCAGGACAACAATGAGCAGTTCTTC. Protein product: CSAQDNNEQFF.

For the CDR3, the DNA is TGCGCCAGCAGCCAAGCGGGGCTAGCGGGAAAAACAGATACGCAGTATTTT. This translates into CASSQAGLAGKTDTQYF. The chain has TRBV4-3 and TRBJ2-3; 9 bases align to TRBD2. The germline V gene has CDR1 LGHNA and CDR2 YSLEER. V lost 1 base, J lost 3 bases, and 8 bases stayed unmatched. This CDR3 contains 17 residues.

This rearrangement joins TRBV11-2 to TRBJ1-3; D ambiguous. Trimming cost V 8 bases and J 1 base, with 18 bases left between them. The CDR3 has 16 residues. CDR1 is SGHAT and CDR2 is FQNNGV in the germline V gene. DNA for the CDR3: TGTGCCAGCCGACTACAGTTGGTGACTTCTGGAAACACCATATATTTT. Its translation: CASRLQLVTSGNTIYF.

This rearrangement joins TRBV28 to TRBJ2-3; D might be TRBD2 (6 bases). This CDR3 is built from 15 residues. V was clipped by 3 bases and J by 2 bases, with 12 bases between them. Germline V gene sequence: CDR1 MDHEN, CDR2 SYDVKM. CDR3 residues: CASSFGTGFTDTQYF. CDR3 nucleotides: TGTGCCAGCAGTTTCGGGACTGGATTCACAGATACGCAGTATTTT.

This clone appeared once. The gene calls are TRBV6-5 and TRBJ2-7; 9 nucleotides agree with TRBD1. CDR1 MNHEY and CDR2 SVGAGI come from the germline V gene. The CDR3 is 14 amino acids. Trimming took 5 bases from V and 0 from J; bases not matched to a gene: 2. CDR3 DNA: TGTGCCAGCAGTCGGGACAGGGTCTCCTACGAGCAGTACTTC. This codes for CASSRDRVSYEQYF.

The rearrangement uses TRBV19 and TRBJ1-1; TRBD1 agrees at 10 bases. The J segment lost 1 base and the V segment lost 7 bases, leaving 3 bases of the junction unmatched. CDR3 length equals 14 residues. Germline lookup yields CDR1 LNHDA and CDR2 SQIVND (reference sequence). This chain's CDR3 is CASKRTGGNTEAFF. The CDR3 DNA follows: TGTGCCAGTAAGAGGACAGGGGGGAACACTGAAGCTTTCTTT.